Sequencing of this T cell receptor (beta chain) was carried out in a study of blood T cell repertoires in COVID-19. Study background: From T cells, B-cell-depleted T cells, or PBMCs came the material, which was cDNA or gDNA.

CDR1 is SGHDN, CDR2 FVKESK, per germline. The trim removed 6 bases at V and 3 bases at J, leaving 8 bases unmatched. The CDR3 loop spans 15 amino acids. Study processing details: Reference gene primer amplification gave estimated nucleated cell counts. TCRdb's table, derived via immunoSEQ multiplex PCR, lists solely in-frame clones and lacks some. V, J and clone size are those of that table, while D and trimming were read from the DNA. Among tens of thousands of clones listed, roughly 80% were seen once. This clonotype was obtained from a human donor in a cohort sampled during active COVID-19. The sample was peripheral blood. The chain links TRBV14 to TRBJ2-1; TRBD2 matches at 7 bases. In DNA form, the CDR3 reads TGTGCCAGCAGACCGGGCGGGACTAACTACAATGAGCAGTTCTTC. Amino acids: CASRPGGTNYNEQFF.